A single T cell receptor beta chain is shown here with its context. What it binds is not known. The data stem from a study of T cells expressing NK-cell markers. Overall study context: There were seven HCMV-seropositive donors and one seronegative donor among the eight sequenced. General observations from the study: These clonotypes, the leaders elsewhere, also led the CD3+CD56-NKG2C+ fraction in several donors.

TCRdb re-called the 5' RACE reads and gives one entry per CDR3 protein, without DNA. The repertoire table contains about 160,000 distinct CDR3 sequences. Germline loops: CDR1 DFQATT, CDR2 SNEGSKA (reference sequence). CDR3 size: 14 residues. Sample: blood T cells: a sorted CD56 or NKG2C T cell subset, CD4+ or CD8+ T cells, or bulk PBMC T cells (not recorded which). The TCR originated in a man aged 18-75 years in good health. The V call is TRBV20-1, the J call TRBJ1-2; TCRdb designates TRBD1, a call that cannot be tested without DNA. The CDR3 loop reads CSAYLGQGLRGYTF.